The rows below give T cell receptor beta chains drawn from one sample of a study of T cell changes during pregnancy in multiple sclerosis. Method: immunoSEQ multiplex PCR; TCRdb's copy keeps in-frame clones and lacks some. Among 35,000 to 50,000 clones listed, roughly nine tenths were seen once. The sequencing here drew on CD4+ T cells from peripheral blood mononuclear cells, taken after pregnancy. These receptors originate from a female donor with multiple sclerosis, enrolled in a pregnancy study. Both conserved end residues are part of each CDR3. Fields, in order: D gene, clone size, V gene, J gene, CDR3 DNA, CDR3 protein. The D gene is left open where the match is weak. Rows may omit the clone size; those that give it use once, few, many or a size class.

>NA|NA|TRBV15|TRBJ2-3
TGTGCCACCAGCAGAGATCTCGACGGCAGGGCGAATACGCAGTATTTT
CATSRDLDGRANTQYF
>TRBD2|NA|TRBV30|TRBJ2-1
TGTGCCTGGACTCCGGGACTAGGGGACAATGAGCAGTTCTTC
CAWTPGLGDNEQFF
>NA|NA|TRBV5-4|TRBJ2-1
TGTGCCAGCAGCCCGGACCCCGGAGGGAATGAGCAGTTCTTC
CASSPDPGGNEQFF
>TRBD1|NA|TRBV5-6|TRBJ1-2
TGTGCCAGCAGCTTCTGGGACAGGGCCTATGGCTACACCTTC
CASSFWDRAYGYTF
>NA|once|TRBV2|TRBJ2-3
TGTGCCAGCAGCGGGATCGGCACAGATACGCAGTATTTT
CASSGIGTDTQYF
>NA|NA|TRBV30|TRBJ1-3
TGTGCCTGGGACAAGGGGGTAGGCGCTGGAAACACCATATATTTT
CAWDKGVGAGNTIYF
>TRBD1|NA|TRBV2|TRBJ1-1
TGTGCCAGCAGTGTACAGGGGGACACTGAAGCTTTCTTT
CASSVQGDTEAFF
>NA|NA|TRBV7-6|TRBJ2-7
TGTGCCAGCAGCCCGAAATGGCCCGCGCCGGCCCCTCAGGGCAGCGACGAGCAGTACTTC
CASSPKWPAPAPQGSDEQYF
>TRBD2|NA|TRBV2|TRBJ2-3
TGTGCCAGCAGTGCTACGATAGCGGGAGGCACAGATACGCAGTATTTT
CASSATIAGGTDTQYF
>TRBD1|NA|TRBV5-6|TRBJ2-1
TGTGCCAGCAGCATAGGGACAGGGCGAAATGAGCAGTTCTTC
CASSIGTGRNEQFF